This is a list of T cell receptor beta chains from one sample in a study of tumor-infiltrating lymphocytes in oesophageal squamous cell carcinoma. MiXCR, applied by TCRdb to the PCR reads, yields one record per CDR3 protein. The data contain roughly 13,000 distinct CDR3 sequences, 45% to 55% of them seen just once; the ten biggest clones take up roughly half. Input material: blood. These receptors were collected from a male donor with esophageal squamous cell carcinoma. Both conserved end residues are part of each CDR3. The order of the fields is J gene, V gene, CDR3 protein.

TRBJ2-5 | TRBV6-1 | CASFGTRIYNEQYF
TRBJ2-3 | TRBV7-2 | CASSPRIAGGSDTQYF
TRBJ1-5 | TRBV28 | CASMYANQPQHF
TRBJ1-1 | TRBV5-6 | CASSLAGQGTEAFF
TRBJ1-6 | TRBV6-1 | CASRKRDGYEQYF
TRBJ2-7 | TRBV7-9 | CASSPWEDSYNEQYF
TRBJ2-1 | TRBV7-6 | CASSAGTYNEQFF
TRBJ2-1 | TRBV6-5 | CASHYDSSPLHF
TRBJ2-4 | TRBV11-2 | CASSLLEAEGKQYF
TRBJ2-4 | TRBV28 | CASSMRPAGSAGIQYF
TRBJ2-2 | TRBV7-3 | CASSLGLAGDGELFF
TRBJ2-3 | TRBV11-2 | CASSLVAGVGVDTQYF
NA | TRBV7-3 | CASSQTGGGYEQYF
NA | TRBV7-6 | CANEGLAVEQFF
TRBJ2-7 | TRBV6-2/TRBV6-3 | CASSLDGGRYNEQYF
TRBJ1-1 | TRBV6-6 | CASSYSGSPLHF
TRBJ1-1 | TRBV28 | CASSFRGMNTEAFF
TRBJ2-6 | TRBV10-3 | CAISEETGGGGANVLTF
TRBJ1-2 | TRBV7-4 | CASSLKGNYGYTF
TRBJ2-7 | TRBV7-6 | CASSLANAVYEQYF
NA | TRBV11-3 | CASSLGGQQETQYF
TRBJ1-6 | TRBV12-3/TRBV12-4 | CASTTTGVGSPLHF
TRBJ1-4 | TRBV7-6 | CASSADDVVPNEKLFF
NA | TRBV10-3 | CAISEGQGLNIQYF
TRBJ2-7 | TRBV18 | CASSPPPQYNEQYF
TRBJ2-5 | TRBV7-6 | CASSKKETQYF
TRBJ2-3 | TRBV24-1 | CATSDLSGGLRRGDTQYF
NA | TRBV7-2 | CASSLGVTYEQYF
TRBJ2-5 | TRBV28 | CASSLSGTGVGETQYF
NA | TRBV12-3/TRBV12-4 | CASSFGDKQETQYF
TRBJ2-5 | TRBV11-3 | CASSLGAGQETQYF
TRBJ2-5 | TRBV7-6 | CASSLDVGPLNERFF
NA | TRBV7-2 | CASSLEGSYNEQFF
TRBJ2-4 | TRBV6-8 | CASRPLDSTKNIQYF
NA | TRBV27 | CASSFGGGAYEQYF
NA | TRBV12-3/TRBV12-4 | CASSLVRHEQYF
TRBJ2-3 | TRBV7-9 | CASSLASLAGASSTDTQYF
TRBJ2-5 | TRBV7-8 | CASSPVGVQETQYF
TRBJ2-6 | TRBV5-6 | CASQETGSGANVLTF
TRBJ1-1 | TRBV6-1 | CASSYGQGREAFF
TRBJ2-5 | TRBV18 | CASSPMRQEANSPLHF
TRBJ2-1 | TRBV7-2 | CASSLGVRGQNEQFF
TRBJ1-6 | TRBV12-3/TRBV12-4 | CASSPPHGKDSPLHF
TRBJ2-3 | TRBV6-6 | CASSSNRHRDTQYF
TRBJ2-5 | TRBV7-2 | CASSLSAPGGGQETQYF
TRBJ1-1 | TRBV7-2 | CASSLRIQGTNTEAFF
TRBJ2-5 | TRBV11-3 | CASSLGPGRREQYF
NA | TRBV7-6 | CASSQGRKETQYF
TRBJ1-2 | TRBV28 | CASMWGAANYGYTF
TRBJ2-7 | TRBV5-1 | CASSLRDRGTSGGYEQYF
TRBJ2-5 | TRBV7-9 | CASSLVGQNLQETQYF
TRBJ2-7 | TRBV7-7 | CASSIGTSGVNEQLF
NA | TRBV5-3 | CASSYGGAPYEQYF
TRBJ2-3 | TRBV7-2 | CASSLVASEYTDTQYF
TRBJ2-5 | TRBV11-2 | CASSVGLRGQGETQYF